The following is a T cell receptor beta chain sequence with its context. Its target antigen remains unknown. Base qualities were left out, and no much larger clone turns up one base away. The data were taken from a study of T cells in localized non-small cell lung cancer (dated by TCRdb to the early 2020s). The study in broad terms: The study analyzed T cell repertoires of 200 to 300 early-stage NSCLC patients, comparing tumors and uninvolved tumor-adjacent lungs. All 250 or so NSCLC patients in the cohort were treatment-naive and had localized lung tumors that were resected. Of the NSCLC patients, fewer than 150 were male and some 97 were female, and the mean age was approximately 69 years. What the study reported, not specific to this receptor: Longer overall survival was associated with higher blood T cell density, whereas shorter survival was associated with higher adjacent-lung clonality. Uninvolved tumor-adjacent lung showed the highest T cell clonality, higher than tumor, which suggests more focused antigenic responses in the uninvolved tumor-adjacent lung. A median of approximately 50 of the top 100 tumor clones turned up in the paired uninvolved adjacent lung, and fewer than 35 of those clones also ranked among the top 100 of that same adjacent lung. Because multi-region sequencing of the tumors was not done, intratumor heterogeneity could not be ruled out. Because the study design was exploratory, TCR variables were selected using unadjusted p-values without false-discovery rate correction.

The immunoSEQ Assay was used to sequence TCR beta CDR3 regions from DNA. In the source study's methods: To compute T cell density, TCR beta template counts were normalized to usable DNA, which was estimated by amplifying housekeeping genes. Richness was estimated using the preseqR package, with extrapolation to 400,000 templates for PBMC samples and to 120,000 templates for tissue samples. Clonality was calculated as one minus Pielou's evenness. Tissue-enriched TCRs were identified by differential abundance testing using productive amino-acid clonotypes, minimum total count 5 and alpha 0.1. The Jaccard Index and the Morisita Overlap Index were used to quantify repertoire overlap between compartments. GLIPH clustered TCR beta CDR3s with public tetramer-defined viral CDR3s; viral motifs required at least three viral sequences plus V-gene enrichment. TCRdb took over this immuneACCESS table, retaining in-frame rearrangements with V and J assigned. Such tables are incomplete; in checked studies, under half of the missing clones stem from an unresolved V gene, and the remainder is unexplained. The V and J calls and the clone size are those of that table, but D and trimming were determined from the DNA. The sample yields some 28,000 clones; roughly 90% were counted once. Together, the top ten hold about 3% of the sample.

The trim is 2 bases for V and 10 bases for J, with a gap of 17 bases between the germline ends. The germline V gene supplies CDR1 SGHTA and CDR2 FQGTGA. Inclusive of the bounding cysteine and phenylalanine, the CDR3 is 14 residues long. Here the CDR3 DNA is all that survives: 42 bases in frame from base 1. At diagnosis, tumor, uninvolved tumor-adjacent lung and peripheral blood were collected and then preserved as a mix of FFPE and fresh-frozen material. For TCR repertoire profiling, blood samples were analyzed as peripheral blood mononuclear cells. The sequenced sample was peripheral blood, obtained before any cancer treatment. Here the chain combines TRBV7-3 and TRBJ1-1, and the D gene may be TRBD1, 5 bases matching. The source is a woman aged 18 to 50 with stage I lung adenocarcinoma. The DNA reads as follows: TGTGCCAGCAGCTTAGGGCCAGCCCTGGGGGGAGCTTTCTTT. This yields the protein CASSLGPALGGAFF.